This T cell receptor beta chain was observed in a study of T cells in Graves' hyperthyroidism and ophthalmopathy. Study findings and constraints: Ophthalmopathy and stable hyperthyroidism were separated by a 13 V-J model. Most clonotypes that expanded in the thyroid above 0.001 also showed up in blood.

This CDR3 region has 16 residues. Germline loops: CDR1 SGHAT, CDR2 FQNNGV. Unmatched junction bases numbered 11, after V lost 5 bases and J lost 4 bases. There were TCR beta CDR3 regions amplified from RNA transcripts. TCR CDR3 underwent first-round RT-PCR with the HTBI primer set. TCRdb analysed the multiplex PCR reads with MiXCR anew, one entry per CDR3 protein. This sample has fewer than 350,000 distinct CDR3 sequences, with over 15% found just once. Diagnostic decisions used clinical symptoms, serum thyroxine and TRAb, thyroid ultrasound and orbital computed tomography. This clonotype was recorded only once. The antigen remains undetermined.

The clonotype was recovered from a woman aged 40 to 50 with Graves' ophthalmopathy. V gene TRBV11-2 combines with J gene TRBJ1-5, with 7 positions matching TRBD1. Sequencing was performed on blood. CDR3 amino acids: CASSPTRQGWNQPQHF. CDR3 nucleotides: TGTGCCAGCAGCCCGACCCGACAGGGTTGGAATCAGCCCCAGCATTTT.